This T cell receptor beta chain was captured in a study of spatial heterogeneity in lung cancer. Across the whole study: A consistent excess of beta-chain over alpha-chain sequences was detected.

This clonotype was picked up many times. The antigen is unknown. Being off target in a library aimed at alpha chains, this beta chain has a size of little meaning. Indicated time point: sample taken at primary tumor resection. The input material, whole RNA from tumor, nontumor lung or frozen PBMC, was sequenced unsorted. Samples were obtained from some 70 donors, all untreated early-stage non-small cell lung cancer patients. Notes on the study in general: Circulating ubiquitous expanded tumor TCRs were observed more frequently at resection than at follow-up.

TCR cDNA molecules were tagged individually, and each one carried a unique molecular identifier. Using its own MiXCR run on the 5' RACE reads, TCRdb lists one record per CDR3 protein. The table has 13,000 or so distinct CDR3 sequences, 3% to 5% seen once. Sequencing was performed on PBMCs, taken at surgery. The receptor was isolated from a male donor with early-stage non-small cell lung cancer.

The DNA for the CDR3 is TGTGCCAGCAGCCAGATCCAGTTTGGAGGGGTAGGGGAGACCCAGTACTTC. It is translated as CASSQIQFGGVGETQYF. This chain joins TRBV28 and TRBJ2-5, with D perhaps TRBD2 (6 bases). This CDR3 is built from 17 residues. From germline, CDR1 is MDHEN and CDR2 SYDVKM. V was shortened by 6 bases and J by 5 bases, with 25 bases between the two germline ends.